This T cell receptor beta chain was found in a study of beta chain features in type 1 diabetes. Whole-study results and caveats: For Type 1 diabetes patients, all four CD4+ subsets carried TCRB CDR3s that were moderately but significantly shorter.

This CDR3 has 16 residues. Germline V gene data show CDR1 as SGHTA and CDR2 as FQGNSA. With 2 bases clipped from V and 5 bases from J, the junction kept 7 bases outside the gene matches. Of note for this clone: No antigen is known for it.

The study reverse transcribed the entire isolated RNA, so it sequenced expressed TCRB transcripts. Some clones are missing from TCRdb's copy, which holds only in-frame ones; the method was immunoSEQ multiplex PCR. In the table there are 250,000 to 350,000 clones, around 15% of which are singletons. This receptor was taken from a man between 25 and 39 years old with type 1 diabetes. Sequencing was performed on naive CD4+ T cells from blood. The V gene is TRBV7-2, the J gene TRBJ2-5, with 11 bases aligning to TRBD2. The CDR3 bases are TGTGCCAGCAGCTTAACTAGCGGGAGTCGTTGGGAGACCCAGTACTTC. Protein product: CASSLTSGSRWETQYF. Supplemented by reference TRBV7-2 and TRBJ2-5, the full variable domain reads GAGVSQSPSNKVTEKGKDVELRCDPISGHTALYWYRQSLGQGLEFLIYFQGNSAPDKSGLPSDRFSAERTGGSVSTLTIQRTQQEDSAVYLCASSLTSGSRWETQYFGPGTRLLVL.